Each of the 7 T cell receptor beta chains below was sequenced from the same sample in a study of cytomegalovirus exposure and HLA in healthy donors. Repertoires were generated with immunoSEQ multiplex PCR, while TCRdb's copy carries only in-frame clones and drops some. The sample has roughly 240,000 clones, about 87% seen once. Specimen: PBMCs. The source is a man between 18 and 29 years old in good health and CMV-seronegative.

This clone was observed a single time. The CDR3 here is CAWSLMGGLSYNEQFF. CDR3 bases: TGTGCCTGGAGCCTAATGGGGGGTCTTTCTTACAATGAGCAGTTCTTC. The J gene is TRBJ2-1, the V gene TRBV30; D is perhaps TRBD2 (6 bases). The CDR3 extends over 16 amino acids. Deletions cut 3 bases from V and 4 bases from J, with 19 bases between. Germline CDR1 GTSNPN, CDR2 SVGIG (reference sequence).

This clone was seen a single time. This chain uses TRBV7-2 with TRBJ1-2, with D perhaps TRBD1 (5 bases). The CDR3 is made up of 12 amino acids. V shed 5 bases and J shed 7 bases, with 11 bases lying between them. Germline V gene lookup returns CDR1 SGHTA and CDR2 FQGNSA. For the CDR3, the DNA is TGTGCCAGCAGCACGAGTCAGGGTGGCTACACCTTC. Residues: CASSTSQGGYTF.

The CDR3 nucleotides read TGCGCCAGCAGCTTGAGCGGTATGGGGAATGGGGCCCAGTACTTC. Residues: CASSLSGMGNGAQYF. The V call is TRBV5-1, the J call TRBJ2-5, with a possible D match to TRBD2 (5 bases). Trimming stripped 1 base from V and 9 bases from J, with 19 bases between. Germline V gives CDR1 SGHRS, CDR2 YFSETQ. This CDR3 is built from 15 residues.

The J gene is TRBJ2-7, the V gene TRBV27; perhaps TRBD1 as D (5 bases). Germline V gene lookup returns CDR1 MNHEY and CDR2 SMNVEV (reference sequence). The CDR3 sequence is 13 residues long. V was shortened by 10 bases and J by 2 bases, with 15 bases between the two germline ends. The CDR3 DNA follows: TGTGCCACCAGGGATTTAGGGGCCTACGAGCAGTACTTC. Protein sequence: CATRDLGAYEQYF.

For the CDR3, the DNA is TGTGCCAGCAGCTCTGCGGGAACCGGGGAGCTGTTTTTT. It specifies CASSSAGTGELFF. The V and J genes are TRBV5-6 and TRBJ2-2; possibly TRBD2 for D (6 bases). The CDR3 spans 13 residues. V shed 3 bases and J shed 5 bases, with 8 bases lying between them. Germline CDR1 reads SGHDT; CDR2 reads YYEEEE.

The chain carries TRBV4-2 and TRBJ2-7; possible D gene TRBD2, 6 bases. Germline V gene sequence: CDR1 LGHNA, CDR2 YNFKEQ. The CDR3 is 15 residues long. The ends were cut back, 0 bases at V and 2 bases at J, with 11 bases in the middle. The CDR3 is CASSQERRGAYEQYF. The CDR3 coding sequence is TGTGCCAGCAGCCAAGAACGGCGGGGCGCCTACGAGCAGTACTTC.

The chain combines TRBV7-3 with TRBJ2-3; 9 bases map to TRBD1. This CDR3 spans 13 amino acids. Germline V lookup: CDR1 SGHTA, CDR2 FQGTGA. V shed 4 bases, J shed 5 bases, and the junction held 1 base outside the gene matches. The CDR3 reads CASSYRGRDTQYF. The CDR3 coding sequence is TGTGCCAGCAGCTACAGGGGGCGAGATACGCAGTATTTT.